This T cell receptor beta chain derives from a study of blood T cell repertoires in COVID-19. Study summary: PBMCs, B-cell-depleted T cells, or T cells were the source of the cDNA or gDNA that made up the material.

Source study methods: Estimates of nucleated cell counts were drawn from the amplification of reference gene primers. Sequencing used immunoSEQ multiplex PCR; TCRdb keeps in-frame clones, though not all of them. The V and J calls and clone size were taken over from that table, and D and trimming were inferred from the DNA. The table has roughly 500,000 clones, about 88% seen once. Germline loops: CDR1 MNHEY, CDR2 SVGAGI. V was trimmed by 0 bases and J by 6 bases, leaving 5 bases between them. CDR3 size: 13 residues. With regard to this clone: The identical CDR3 is also encoded by other nucleotide sequences in the sample.

The receptor was isolated from a man younger than 30 with COVID-19, enrolled during active disease. The chain joins TRBV6-5 to TRBJ1-4; no reliable D call. Sequenced input: peripheral blood. CDR3 amino acids: CASSYSTDEKLFF. The CDR3 DNA reads as TGTGCCAGCAGTTACTCGACTGATGAAAAACTGTTTTTT.